The 15 T cell receptor beta chains listed next were all sequenced from one sample in a study of blood T cell repertoires in COVID-19 (dated by TCRdb to about 2020). Library preparation was by the immunoSEQ multiplex PCR assay. TCRdb limited this immuneACCESS table to in-frame rearrangements with V and J called. A share of clones is missing; checked studies link under half to unresolved V genes, and the rest is unexplained. The sample includes 45,000 or so clones, with roughly nine tenths observed a single time. Clones ranked in the top ten supply around 25% of the sample. The sequencing sample was made of peripheral blood. The receptors derive from a woman of 80 years or more in a cohort sampled during active or convalescent COVID-19.

The rearrangement joins TRBV19 to TRBJ2-1, with 9 bases aligning to TRBD2. V lost 2 bases, J lost 5 bases, and 16 bases stayed unmatched. The germline V gene has CDR1 LNHDA and CDR2 SQIVND (reference sequence). The CDR3 is made up of 19 amino acids. The CDR3 bases are TGTGCCAGTAGTATACTCTGGACCTGGGTAGCGGGAGATAACAATGAGCAGTTCTTC. Translated: CASSILWTWVAGDNNEQFF.

The genes are TRBV7-2 and TRBJ1-5; D is unresolved. V was cut by 2 bases and J by 5 bases, with 7 bases left in between. This CDR3 spans 13 amino acids. Germline values: CDR1 SGHTA, CDR2 FQGNSA. This CDR3 reads CASSLRRDQPQHF. The CDR3 DNA reads as TGTGCCAGCAGCTTACGTCGGGATCAGCCCCAGCATTTT.

This chain uses TRBV2 with TRBJ1-2; 11 bases fit TRBD1. CDR3 size: 13 residues. CDR1 SNHLY and CDR2 FYNNEI come from the germline V gene. J was trimmed by 7 bases and V by 6 bases; bases with no gene match: 4. CDR3 coding DNA: TGTGCCAGCAGGGACAGGGGGCAAGGTGGCTACACCTTC. Residues: CASRDRGQGGYTF.

The chain joins TRBV5-5 to TRBJ2-3, with TRBD1 as a possible D gene (5 bases). Germline CDR1 and CDR2: SGHKS and YYEKEE (reference sequence). V was cut by 0 bases and J by 4 bases, with 9 bases left in between. This CDR3 region has 14 residues. The CDR3 region has the DNA TGTGCCAGCAGCTTGGGGGAAGGGGCAGATACGCAGTATTTT. Translating gives CASSLGEGADTQYF.

The V and J genes are TRBV7-2 and TRBJ1-2; a possible D gene is TRBD1 (6 bases). Per the germline V gene, CDR1 is SGHTA and CDR2 is FQGNSA. The CDR3 covers 18 residues. V was cut by 5 bases and J by 0 bases, with 22 bases left in between. The CDR3 loop reads CASSPQGSWGSPNYGYTF. CDR3 coding DNA: TGTGCCAGCAGCCCACAGGGTTCGTGGGGATCCCCTAACTATGGCTACACCTTC.

V usage is TRBV6-5 and J usage is TRBJ2-7, with 10 bases that match TRBD2. J was trimmed by 1 base and V by 7 bases; bases with no gene match: 7. This CDR3 is built from 15 residues. The germline CDR1 and CDR2 sequences are MNHEY and SVGAGI. In nucleotides, the CDR3 is TGTGCCAGCAAGAAAGCGGGAGGGACTTCCTACGAGCAGTACTTC. This sequence encodes CASKKAGGTSYEQYF.

There are a few counts of this clone. The CDR3 bases are TGTGCCAGCAGCCCGGAGGGGCGGGACCCATACAATGAGCAGTTCTTC. It translates to CASSPEGRDPYNEQFF. V usage is TRBV4-2 and J usage is TRBJ2-1, with D possibly being TRBD2 (6 bases). Trimming took 4 bases from V and 4 from J, leaving 17 bases between them. This CDR3 comprises 16 residues. In germline, CDR1 is LGHNA, CDR2 YNFKEQ.

The J gene is TRBJ1-5, the V gene TRBV11-2; 7 nucleotides agree with TRBD1. CDR1 SGHAT and CDR2 FQNNGV come from the germline V gene. The CDR3 has 14 amino acids. Trimming took 9 bases from V and 0 from J; bases not matched to a gene: 5. The CDR3 coding sequence is TGTGCCAGTAGTACAGGGGATAGCAATCAGCCCCAGCATTTT. It yields the protein CASSTGDSNQPQHF.

The rearrangement uses TRBV4-1 and TRBJ1-2; D is possibly TRBD1 (5 bases). This CDR3 is built from 17 residues. V was pared by 1 base and J by 0 bases, with 15 bases between. Germline V lookup: CDR1 MGHRA, CDR2 YSYEKL. As DNA, the CDR3 is TGCGCCAGCAGCCAAGCGGGGGGACCCTTCACTAACTATGGCTACACCTTC. As protein: CASSQAGGPFTNYGYTF.

The chain carries TRBV18 and TRBJ1-1, with 8 bases lining up with TRBD1. The CDR3 runs 15 residues. The V segment lost 3 bases and the J segment 1 base; nucleotides outside the gene matches: 4. Germline values: CDR1 KGHSH, CDR2 LQKENI. The CDR3 sequence is CASSPRQGTNTEAFF. CDR3 DNA: TGTGCCAGCTCACCGCGACAGGGGACGAACACTGAAGCTTTCTTT. The whole variable domain, filled in from reference TRBV18 and TRBJ1-1, reads NAGVMQNPRHLVRRRGQEARLRCSPMKGHSHVYWYRQLPEEGLKFMVYLQKENIIDESGMPKERFSAEFPKEGPSILRIQQVVRGDSAAYFCASSPRQGTNTEAFFGQGTRLTVV.

This chain joins TRBV5-1 and TRBJ2-7, with TRBD2 matching 14 bases. The CDR3 is made up of 15 amino acids. J was trimmed by 4 bases and V by 4 bases; bases with no gene match: 4. CDR1 SGHRS and CDR2 YFSETQ come from the germline V gene. CDR3 bases: TGCGCCAGCAGCCAAGGACTAGCGGGAGGTTACGAGCAGTACTTC. This translates into CASSQGLAGGYEQYF.

The rearrangement uses TRBV11-3 and TRBJ2-3, with 9 bases matching TRBD2. V shed 1 base and J 0 bases; nucleotides not matched to a gene: 8. The CDR3 consists of 18 residues. Germline V gene lookup returns CDR1 SGHNT and CDR2 YENEEA. Here the CDR3 reads CASSLGILAGVSTDTQYF. DNA for the CDR3: TGTGCCAGCAGCTTAGGGATATTAGCGGGAGTTAGCACAGATACGCAGTATTTT.

V and J are TRBV7-3 and TRBJ2-3; 12 bases map to TRBD2. This CDR3 is built from 19 residues. Germline loops: CDR1 SGHTA, CDR2 FQGTGA. Trimming removed 5 bases from V and 4 bases from J; junction bases left unmatched: 16. Here the CDR3 reads CASSIRGPLLAGGADTQYF. CDR3 coding DNA: TGTGCCAGCAGCATCCGTGGCCCCTTACTAGCGGGGGGAGCAGATACGCAGTATTTT.

The chain employs TRBV5-5 and TRBJ2-5; D perhaps matches TRBD1 (7 bases). V was trimmed by 7 bases and J by 4 bases, leaving 14 bases between them. The CDR3 spans 13 residues. The germline gives CDR1 SGHKS, CDR2 YYEKEE (reference sequence). CDR3 protein: CASGQGGSETQYF. The DNA of the CDR3 is TGTGCCAGCGGCCAGGGGGGCTCAGAGACCCAGTACTTC.

The chain couples TRBV12-3 or TRBV12-4 to TRBJ2-5, with TRBD2 as a possible D gene (6 bases). Trimming removed 6 bases from V and 4 bases from J, with 9 bases in between. This CDR3 region has 12 residues. CDR3 protein: CASRGLLETQYF. CDR3 sequence (DNA): TGTGCCAGCAGAGGACTACTAGAGACCCAGTACTTC.